Reported below is one T cell receptor beta chain. In the authors' workflow: How many nucleated cells were present was estimated from reference gene primer amplification. TCRdb's copy holds only in-frame clones and misses some; the assay was immunoSEQ multiplex PCR. That table furnishes V, J and clone size, whereas the DNA furnished D and trimming. The table records 20,000 to 25,000 clones, roughly 83% of them present only once. This sample stems from a study of blood T cell repertoires in COVID-19. Overall study context: Samples came from the United States, Italy and Spain, spanning acute and convalescent COVID-19.

Sequenced input: peripheral blood. The TCR originated in a man aged 40-50 years with acute or convalescent COVID-19.

The chain's CDR3 is CASSQVGSSGANVLTF. CDR3 coding DNA: TGCGCCAGCAGCCAAGTTGGTAGCTCTGGGGCCAACGTCCTGACTTTC. This rearrangement joins TRBV4-3 to TRBJ2-6, with D unresolved. Germline CDR1 and CDR2: LGHNA and YSLEER. V shed 1 base and J shed 0 bases, with 7 bases lying between them. The CDR3 runs 16 residues.